One sample yielded the 22 T cell receptor beta chains listed below, sequenced in a study of blood T cells in healthy people across ages. Using a J-beta primer mix together with a sample-barcoded 5' primer, a second PCR was run for roughly 7 to 11 cycles. TCRdb itself ran the 5' RACE reads through MiXCR, one entry per CDR3 protein. The sample lists around 1,100,000 distinct CDR3 sequences, 35% to 40% occurring once. Sequencing input: blood. The receptors originated from a man aged 18-30 years in good health.

The chain recombines TRBV6-2 or TRBV6-3 with TRBJ1-2; no firm D call. Germline values: CDR1 MNHEY, CDR2 SVGEGT. V dropped 0 bases and J dropped 2 bases, with 10 bases sitting between them. The CDR3 totals 15 residues. CDR3 nucleotides: TGTGCCAGCAGTTACTCGAGACAAAGAAACTATGGCTACACCTTC. This sequence encodes CASSYSRQRNYGYTF.

V is TRBV6-5 and J is TRBJ2-1; TRBD1 matches at 8 bases. The germline CDR1 and CDR2 sequences are MNHEY and SVGAGI. Unmatched junction bases numbered 8, after V lost 7 bases and J lost 0 bases. The CDR3 has 16 amino acids. The CDR3 loop reads CASTSDRGVSYNEQFF. The CDR3 DNA follows: TGTGCCAGCACCTCAGACAGGGGCGTCTCCTACAATGAGCAGTTCTTC.

This clonotype was seen only a few times. The CDR3 is CSAREEGLNGYTF. The CDR3 nucleotides read TGCAGTGCTAGAGAGGAGGGCTTGAATGGCTACACCTTC. V and J are TRBV20-1 and TRBJ1-2, with D unclear. V lost 0 bases and J lost 6, with 11 bases in between. This CDR3 contains 13 residues. Germline V gives CDR1 DFQATT, CDR2 SNEGSKA (reference sequence).

A few counts support this clonotype. The J gene is TRBJ2-7, the V gene TRBV7-2; 12 positions match TRBD2. V lost 3 bases and J lost 4; bases outside the gene matches: 4. The germline gives CDR1 SGHTA, CDR2 FQGNSA. The CDR3 runs 15 residues. The CDR3 sequence: CASSFGLAGLYEQYF. For the CDR3, the DNA is TGTGCCAGCAGCTTCGGACTAGCGGGGCTTTACGAGCAGTACTTC.

The chain couples TRBV20-1 to TRBJ1-5, with D perhaps TRBD1 (5 bases). The CDR3 is 15 residues long. Germline V gives CDR1 DFQATT, CDR2 SNEGSKA (reference sequence). Trimming took off 0 bases at V and 6 bases at J, with 15 bases between the two ends. The CDR3 bases are TGCAGTGCTAGAGATTTCGGGGCGGCCAGTCAGCCCCAGCATTTT. It encodes CSARDFGAASQPQHF.

The CDR3 loop reads CASSPWGQGPFSPLHF. CDR3 nucleotides: TGTGCCAGCAGTCCCTGGGGACAGGGCCCGTTTTCACCCCTCCACTTT. The chain links TRBV28 to TRBJ1-6, with 9 bases identical to TRBD1. The V gene's germline CDR1 is MDHEN and CDR2 SYDVKM. The junction had 11 bases not matched to a gene; V was cut back by 5 bases and J by 9 bases. The CDR3 loop spans 16 amino acids.

In this sample, this clonotype turned up a few times. V gene TRBV4-3 combines with J gene TRBJ1-4, with a weak D call TRBD1 (5 bases). In germline, CDR1 is LGHNA, CDR2 YSLEER. V shed 1 base and J shed 8 bases, with 14 bases lying between them. This CDR3 has 15 residues. CDR3 DNA: TGCGCCAGCAGCCAAGGGGGGGAAGAGAACGAAAAACTGTTTTTT. Protein product: CASSQGGEENEKLFF.

In regard to this clonotype: A much bigger clone sits one base away, suggesting this may be a read error. CDR3 coding DNA: TGCACCAGCAGCGCCAAACTAGCGGGGGTCTCCTACAATGAGCAGTTCTTC. Protein: CTSSAKLAGVSYNEQFF. The chain carries TRBV4-1 and TRBJ2-1, with 11 positions matching TRBD2. The CDR3 is made up of 17 amino acids. CDR1 is MGHRA and CDR2 is YSYEKL in the germline V gene.

This clonotype was detected only a few times. The J gene is TRBJ1-2, the V gene TRBV6-2 or TRBV6-3; 7 bases line up with TRBD1. J gave up 2 bases and V 5 bases, and 5 bases lay outside the gene matches. The CDR3 is 14 residues long. Germline values: CDR1 MNHEY, CDR2 SVGEGT. For the CDR3, the DNA is TGTGCCAGCAGTACGACAGGGACGAACTATGGCTACACCTTC. Amino acid sequence: CASSTTGTNYGYTF.

The chain combines TRBV7-6 with TRBJ2-2, with 13 nucleotides matching TRBD2. Germline trimming cut 4 bases from V and 6 bases from J; bases unmatched to any gene: 5. There are 16 residues in the CDR3. The germline gives CDR1 SGHVS, CDR2 FNYEAQ. This chain's CDR3 is CASSSKTSGGAGELFF. The CDR3 DNA is TGTGCCAGCAGCTCAAAAACTAGCGGGGGGGCCGGGGAGCTGTTTTTT.

The gene calls are TRBV25-1 and TRBJ1-3; D gene unclear. V was pared by 10 bases and J by 3 bases, with 7 bases between. The CDR3 spans 11 residues. Germline V gene data show CDR1 as MGHDK and CDR2 as SYGVNS. CDR3 residues: CATGDGNTIYF. CDR3 nucleotide sequence: TGTGCCACCGGGGATGGAAACACCATATATTTT.

This rearrangement joins TRBV6-2 or TRBV6-3 to TRBJ1-4, with a weak D call TRBD1 (5 bases). The length of the CDR3 is 13 residues. The germline V and J ends were trimmed by 5 bases and 8 bases, with 12 bases remaining between them. Per the germline V gene, CDR1 is MNHEY and CDR2 is SVGEGT. The CDR3 sequence is CASSPPGREKLFF. In DNA form, the CDR3 reads TGTGCCAGCAGTCCGCCGGGGCGGGAAAAACTGTTTTTT.

The chain is built from TRBV20-1 and TRBJ2-3, with D perhaps TRBD2 (5 bases). Looked up from germline, CDR1 is DFQATT and CDR2 is SNEGSKA (reference sequence). The V gene lost 4 bases and the J gene lost 0 bases, with 14 bases spanning the gap. This CDR3 has 15 residues. The CDR3 sequence: CSAIGGTGSTDTQYF. In DNA form, the CDR3 reads TGCAGTGCTATCGGTGGTACGGGAAGCACAGATACGCAGTATTTT.

The rearrangement uses TRBV6-2 or TRBV6-3 and TRBJ2-5; TRBD1 aligns across 10 bases. Germline loops: CDR1 MNHEY, CDR2 SVGEGT. This CDR3 spans 14 amino acids. The ends lost 5 bases at V and 4 bases at J; junction bases unmatched: 4. CDR3 in amino acids: CASSADRGLETQYF. The CDR3 DNA sequence: TGTGCCAGCAGTGCCGACAGGGGGCTAGAGACCCAGTACTTC.

The rearrangement uses TRBV6-1 and TRBJ2-2; 7 bases agree with TRBD1. V trimming: 4 bases; J trimming: 0 bases; junction bases outside the gene matches: 8. CDR1 is MNHNS and CDR2 is SASEGT in the germline V gene. CDR3 size: 17 residues. The CDR3 sequence: CASSGRNRGPNTGELFF. CDR3 DNA: TGTGCCAGCAGTGGAAGGAACAGGGGCCCGAACACCGGGGAGCTGTTTTTT.

The genes are TRBV12-3 or TRBV12-4 and TRBJ2-3, with TRBD2 matching 9 bases. The CDR3 runs 17 residues. V gave up 5 bases and J gave up 5 bases; unmatched junction bases: 14. CDR3 sequence reads: CASSPRGSSGVGDTQYF. The DNA for the CDR3 is TGTGCCAGCAGTCCGAGGGGTTCTAGCGGGGTAGGAGATACGCAGTATTTT.

This clonotype was recorded at least ten times. CDR3 bases: TGTGCCAGCAGTTTAGCGCGGGAGACCCAGTACTTC. Its protein is CASSLARETQYF. The chain recombines TRBV12-3 or TRBV12-4 with TRBJ2-5; D gene uncertain. Trimming shortened V by 0 bases and J by 5 bases, and 4 bases separated the two germline ends. This CDR3 is built from 12 residues.

This clonotype was counted between two and nine times. V usage is TRBV29-1 and J usage is TRBJ1-2; unclear D gene. Trimming took 0 bases from V and 6 from J, leaving 8 bases between them. Germline lookup yields CDR1 SQVTM and CDR2 ANQGSEA. The CDR3 runs to 12 residues. CDR3 amino acids: CSVEDRVNGYTF. In nucleotides, the CDR3 is TGCAGCGTTGAAGATCGAGTAAATGGCTACACCTTC.

The chain has TRBV5-1 and TRBJ1-2; D might be TRBD1 (5 bases). The CDR3 is 15 amino acids. The V end was cut by 0 bases, the J end by 1 base, with 10 bases between. Germline V gene sequence: CDR1 SGHRS, CDR2 YFSETQ. For the CDR3, the DNA is TGCGCCAGCAGCTTGGGTGGGACGAATAACTATGGCTACACCTTC. It codes for CASSLGGTNNYGYTF.

The V call is TRBV4-3, the J call TRBJ2-2; TRBD2 aligns across 8 bases. CDR1 and CDR2 from the germline V gene are LGHNA and YSLEER. This CDR3 region has 15 residues. The V and J ends lost 6 bases and 1 base, in that order; junction bases with no gene match: 4. This CDR3 is CASSPLAGNTGELFF. Here the CDR3 DNA reads TGCGCCAGCAGTCCCCTAGCGGGGAACACCGGGGAGCTGTTTTTT.

This rearrangement joins TRBV29-1 to TRBJ1-2; tentatively, D is TRBD1 (5 bases). The CDR3 consists of 13 residues. The V and J ends lost 4 bases and 5 bases respectively, with 14 bases between them. Germline V lookup: CDR1 SQVTM, CDR2 ANQGSEA. CDR3 amino acids: CSVGDLLTYGYTF. CDR3 in DNA: TGCAGCGTTGGGGACCTACTAACTTATGGCTACACCTTC.

This clonotype was recorded a few times. This chain connects TRBV12-3 or TRBV12-4 to TRBJ2-5; D perhaps matches TRBD1 (6 bases). This CDR3 comprises 13 residues. Trimming removed 7 bases from V and 5 bases from J, with 14 bases in between. The CDR3 protein is CASTGTPPETQYF. CDR3 DNA: TGTGCCAGCACTGGGACACCACCTGAGACCCAGTACTTC.